The present TCR beta chain was sequenced within a study of T cell responses to AZD1222 COVID-19 vaccine. This clone has more than one count but fewer than ten. The CDR3 spans 15 residues. Looked up from germline, CDR1 is SGHTA and CDR2 is FQGNSA. V was pared by 4 bases and J by 8 bases, with 12 bases of the junction left unmatched. Sequencing was performed with immunoSEQ multiplex PCR; in TCRdb, only in-frame clones are kept and a portion is missing. The sample has 90,000 to 100,000 clones, nearly 90% seen once. The receptor's source is an adult in good health. V gene TRBV7-2 combines with J gene TRBJ1-2; TRBD1 agrees at 8 bases. The starting material was peripheral blood, obtained on day 0 of AZD1222 vaccination. This chain's CDR3 is CASSSIDSRGRGYTF. In nucleotides, the CDR3 is TGTGCCAGCAGCTCGATAGACTCCAGGGGGCGAGGCTACACCTTC.